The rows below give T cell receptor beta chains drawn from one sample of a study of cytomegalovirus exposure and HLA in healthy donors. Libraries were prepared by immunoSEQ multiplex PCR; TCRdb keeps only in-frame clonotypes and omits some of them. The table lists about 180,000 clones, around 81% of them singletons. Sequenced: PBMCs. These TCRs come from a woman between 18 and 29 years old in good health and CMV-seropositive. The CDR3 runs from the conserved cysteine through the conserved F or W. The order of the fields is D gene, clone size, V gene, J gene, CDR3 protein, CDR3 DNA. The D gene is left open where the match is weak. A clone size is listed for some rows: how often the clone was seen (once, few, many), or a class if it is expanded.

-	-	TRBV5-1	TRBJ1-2	CASSLEQGGSYTF	TGCGCCAGCAGCTTGGAACAGGGTGGGAGCTACACCTTC
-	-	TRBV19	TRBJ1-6	CASSIFGRGNSPLHF	TGTGCCAGTAGTATTTTTGGCAGGGGCAATTCACCCCTCCACTTT
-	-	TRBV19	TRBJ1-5	CASSMRQGLQPQHF	TGTGCCAGTAGTATGAGGCAGGGGCTACAGCCCCAGCATTTT
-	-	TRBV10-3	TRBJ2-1	CAIRAADNEQFF	TGTGCCATCAGGGCTGCCGACAATGAGCAGTTCTTC
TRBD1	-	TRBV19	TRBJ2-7	CASSPRGLTYEQYF	TGTGCCAGTAGCCCCAGGGGGTTAACCTACGAGCAGTACTTC
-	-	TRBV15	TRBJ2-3	CATSRVSRTDTQYF	TGTGCCACCAGCAGAGTCTCCAGAACAGATACGCAGTATTTT
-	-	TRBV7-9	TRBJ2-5	CASSLLGGLRETQYF	TGTGCCAGCAGCTTATTGGGGGGGCTTCGTGAGACCCAGTACTTC
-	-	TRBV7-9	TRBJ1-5	CASSLETQPQHF	TGTGCCAGCAGCTTAGAGACACAGCCCCAGCATTTT
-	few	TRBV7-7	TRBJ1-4	CASSSTTRGGKVGEKLFF	TGTGCCAGCAGCTCGACTACTAGAGGAGGGAAAGTAGGCGAAAAACTGTTTTTT
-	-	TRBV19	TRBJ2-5	CASSRTEETQYF	TGTGCCAGTAGCCGGACAGAAGAGACCCAGTACTTC
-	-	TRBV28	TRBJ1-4	CASSLGSGEKLFF	TGTGCCAGCAGTTTGGGCAGCGGAGAAAAACTGTTTTTT
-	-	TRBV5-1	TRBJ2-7	CASSVDSFYEQYF	TGCGCCAGCAGCGTGGACAGTTTCTACGAGCAGTACTTC
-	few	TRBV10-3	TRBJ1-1	CAISERERNEAFF	TGTGCCATCAGTGAGAGGGAGCGAAACGAAGCTTTCTTT
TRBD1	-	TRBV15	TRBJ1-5	CATSTDRAGQPQHF	TGTGCCACCAGCACCGACAGGGCGGGTCAGCCCCAGCATTTT
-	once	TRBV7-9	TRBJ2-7	CASSPPETYEQYF	TGTGCCAGCAGCCCCCCGGAGACCTACGAGCAGTACTTC
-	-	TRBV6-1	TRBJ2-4	CASRQEIAKNIQYF	TGTGCCAGCAGACAGGAGATAGCCAAAAACATTCAGTACTTC
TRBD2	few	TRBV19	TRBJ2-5	CASSIDTAGGETQYF	TGTGCCAGTAGTATAGATACAGCGGGGGGGGAGACCCAGTACTTC